This T cell receptor (beta chain) originates from a study of post-analysis software for immune sequencing data. About the study: Included among the disease courses, which were recorded for the cohort, were relapsing-remitting, secondary progressive and progressive-relapsing multiple sclerosis.

Included in the TCR beta cDNA libraries were unique molecular identifiers. TCRdb analysed the PCR reads with MiXCR anew, one entry per CDR3 protein. In the table there are fewer than 550,000 distinct CDR3 sequences, approximately 31% of which are singletons. Study-wide points: TRBV segments more frequent in patients than in controls numbered five and included TRBV5-6, TRBV5-1 and TRBV20-1. Samples prepared in the same batch strongly co-clustered by F measure. The study found significantly lower normalized Chao1 diversity in multiple sclerosis patients than in controls.

Trimming pared 1 base from V and 0 bases from J, leaving 37 bases between. The CDR3 totals 23 residues. The V gene's germline CDR1 is SQVTM and CDR2 ANQGSEA. Note on this clonotype: What it binds is not known.

This receptor was obtained from a girl aged 2-17 years with multiple sclerosis. The genes are TRBV29-1 and TRBJ2-7; D might be TRBD1 or TRBD2, each matching 5 bases. The sample was blood. The CDR3 DNA reads as TGCAGCGTTGAAGTTCACGGGGTTGCCAACGGTTATCGACACCGGGACCGCTCCTACGAGCAGTACTTC. Translating gives CSVEVHGVANGYRHRDRSYEQYF.